A single sample is the source of the 31 T cell receptor beta chains below, sequenced in a study of T cells of healthy individuals. Each CDR3 protein gets one entry after TCRdb re-called the 5' RACE reads with MiXCR. The sample holds about 53,000 distinct CDR3 sequences, 14% to 15% seen once. Receptors were obtained from a human donor in good health.

The gene calls are TRBV24-1 and TRBJ2-7; D remains ambiguous. V was shortened by 7 bases and J by 4 bases, with 19 bases between the two germline ends. Germline-derived CDR1 and CDR2 are KGHDR and SFDVKD. This CDR3 has 15 amino acids. In DNA form, the CDR3 reads TGTGCCACCAGGACTGGCCACCTCGAAAGGTACGAGCAGTACTTC. Its translation is CATRTGHLERYEQYF.

This clonotype was observed a handful of times. The CDR3 DNA follows: TGCAGTGCTAGCCCCAGGACCAGCGGGGACGAGCAGTACTTC. Amino acids: CSASPRTSGDEQYF. The chain has TRBV20-1 and TRBJ2-7, with 7 nucleotides matching TRBD2. The ends lost 3 bases at V and 5 bases at J; junction bases unmatched: 10. Germline V CDR1 and CDR2: DFQATT, SNEGSKA (reference sequence). The CDR3 spans 14 residues.

This clonotype has a count of ten or more. The rearrangement uses TRBV20-1 and TRBJ2-1; D gene unclear. V was shortened by 3 bases and J by 3 bases, with 12 bases between the two germline ends. The CDR3 has 14 amino acids. CDR1 and CDR2 from the germline V gene are DFQATT and SNEGSKA (reference sequence). The chain's CDR3 is CSASLTAYYNEQFF. The CDR3 region has the DNA TGCAGTGCTAGTTTAACGGCTTACTACAATGAGCAGTTCTTC.

This clonotype has more than one count but fewer than ten. The rearrangement joins TRBV25-1 to TRBJ1-1; perhaps TRBD1 as D (6 bases). The ends were cut back, 6 bases at V and 5 bases at J, with 7 bases in the middle. In germline, CDR1 is MGHDK, CDR2 SYGVNS. The CDR3 contains 11 residues. CDR3 DNA sequence: TGTGCCAGCAGAAGGGGGACTGAAGCTTTCTTT. It codes for CASRRGTEAFF. The full variable domain, its missing parts supplied by reference TRBV25-1 and TRBJ1-1, is EADIYQTPRYLVIGTGKKITLECSQTMGHDKMYWYQQDPGMELHLIHYSYGVNSTEKGDLSSESTVSRIRTEHFPLTLESARPSHTSQYLCASRRGTEAFFGQGTRLTVV.

The rearrangement joins TRBV10-3 to TRBJ1-2; tentative D call: TRBD1 (5 bases). V was trimmed by 4 bases and J by 0 bases, leaving 12 bases between them. CDR1 is ENHRY, CDR2 SYGVKD, per germline. CDR3 length: 15 residues. CDR3 residues: CAISGSWGTNYGYTF. CDR3 coding DNA: TGTGCCATCAGTGGGAGTTGGGGGACTAACTATGGCTACACCTTC.

This clonotype was seen many times. CDR3 in DNA: TGTGCCAGCAGCTTAGTGTTTTTGACCGTAGCCAAAAACATTCAGTACTTC. Its protein product is CASSLVFLTVAKNIQYF. The chain has TRBV7-9 and TRBJ2-4; D is uncertain. There are 17 residues in the CDR3. Germline assignment: CDR1 SEHNR and CDR2 FQNEAQ (reference sequence). The ends were cut back, 1 base at V and 0 bases at J, with 13 bases in the middle.

This clonotype was detected a few times. Sequence at one end of the junction differs from germline and may be a read error. The chain carries TRBV7-9 and TRBJ2-5; D unresolved. This CDR3 has 14 residues. Germline assignment: CDR1 SEHNR and CDR2 FQNEAQ (reference sequence). The CDR3 nucleotides read TGTGCCAGCAGCTTTAGTTCGAGCCAAGAGCCCCAGTACTTC. This codes for CASSFSSSQEPQYF.

The chain links TRBV10-3 to TRBJ1-1; a weak D match, TRBD1 (5 bases). The CDR3 is made up of 13 amino acids. Germline CDR1 is ENHRY and CDR2 is SYGVKD. The ends were cut back, 5 bases at V and 5 bases at J, with 12 bases in the middle. The CDR3 DNA reads TGTGCCATCAGTTTCGGGGGTCGTACTGAAGCTTTCTTT. It yields the protein CAISFGGRTEAFF.

This clonotype was recorded once. This may be a read error: a much more frequent sequence differs by one nucleotide. V is TRBV6-6 and J is TRBJ2-7; a possible D gene is TRBD2 (6 bases). Trimming took 10 bases from V and 13 from J, leaving 26 bases between them. CDR1 MNHNY and CDR2 SVGAGI come from the germline V gene (reference sequence). The CDR3 consists of 13 residues. The CDR3 loop reads CANRDSRTIRRYF. The CDR3 DNA is TGTGCCAACAGAGACTCGAGGACTATACGACGATACTTC.

This sequence joins TRBV20-1 and TRBJ2-1, with TRBD1 as a possible D gene (5 bases). The germline V gene has CDR1 DFQATT and CDR2 SNEGSKA (reference sequence). Trimming cost V 0 bases and J 3 bases, with 15 bases left between them. The CDR3 has 16 amino acids. The CDR3 loop is CSARDARATIYNEQFF. The CDR3 region has the DNA TGCAGTGCTAGAGACGCCAGGGCTACCATCTACAATGAGCAGTTCTTC.

The J gene is TRBJ1-2, the V gene TRBV6-1; D perhaps matches TRBD1 (6 bases). This CDR3 is built from 13 residues. V lost 7 bases and J lost 1, with 10 bases in between. CDR1 and CDR2 from the germline V gene are MNHNS and SASEGT. In DNA, the CDR3 is TGTGCCAGCAACGGGGGGCATAACTATGGCTACACCTTC. Translated: CASNGGHNYGYTF.

V is TRBV5-1 and J is TRBJ1-2; D is unclear. The germline V gene encodes CDR1 SGHRS and CDR2 YFSETQ. CDR3 length equals 11 residues. Trimming left V 2 bases short and J 10 bases short, with 9 bases between. CDR3 protein: CASSFGRVYTF. The DNA for the CDR3 is TGCGCCAGCAGCTTTGGACGGGTCTACACCTTC.

This clonotype has just a few counts. The chain joins TRBV6-5 to TRBJ2-3; 7 positions agree with TRBD2. The CDR3 runs 16 residues. V was pared by 5 bases and J by 0 bases, with 8 bases of the junction left unmatched. CDR1 is MNHEY and CDR2 is SVGAGI in the germline V gene. This chain's CDR3 is CASSPTSSRSTDTQYF. The CDR3, as DNA: TGTGCCAGCAGTCCGACTAGCTCCCGTAGCACAGATACGCAGTATTTT.

The chain has TRBV30 and TRBJ2-2, with 11 bases lining up with TRBD2. The CDR3 has 18 amino acids. J was trimmed by 7 bases and V by 3 bases; bases with no gene match: 16. Germline V lookup: CDR1 GTSNPN, CDR2 SVGIG (reference sequence). CDR3 DNA sequence: TGTGCCTGGAGACCGGGGGTGGTAGCGGGAGGGCCGCACGGGGAGCTGTTTTTT. Protein product: CAWRPGVVAGGPHGELFF. Based on the CDR3 plus reference TRBV30 and TRBJ2-2, the full variable domain is SQTIHQWPATLVQPVGSPLSLECTVEGTSNPNLYWYRQAAGRGLQLLFYSVGIGQISSEVPQNLSASRPQDRQFILSSKKLLLSDSGFYLCAWRPGVVAGGPHGELFFGEGSRLTVL.

This chain connects TRBV18 to TRBJ2-6; no clear D. CDR1 KGHSH and CDR2 LQKENI come from the germline V gene. The CDR3 length is 14 residues. Trimming cost V 3 bases and J 1 base, with 4 bases left between them. The CDR3 here is CASSPVSGANVLTF. CDR3 nucleotides: TGTGCCAGCTCACCTGTATCTGGGGCCAACGTCCTGACTTTC.

This clonotype was found many times. The chain recombines TRBV6-2 or TRBV6-3 with TRBJ1-1, with D possibly being TRBD1 (6 bases). V dropped 11 bases and J dropped 1 base, with 14 bases sitting between them. CDR3 length: 13 residues. Looked up from germline, CDR1 is MNHEY and CDR2 is SVGEGT. CDR3 nucleotides: TGTGCCGGATCCGGGACACCGAACACTGAAGCTTTCTTT. Translation: CAGSGTPNTEAFF.

This clonotype came up a few times. The CDR3 sequence is CASSESGTYEQYF. In nucleotides, the CDR3 is TGTGCCAGCAGTGAATCCGGGACCTACGAGCAGTACTTC. This chain connects TRBV2 to TRBJ2-7; a possible D gene is TRBD2 (5 bases). The CDR3 covers 13 residues. The germline V and J ends were trimmed by 2 bases and 2 bases, with 7 bases remaining between them. Germline loops: CDR1 SNHLY, CDR2 FYNNEI.

This chain uses TRBV20-1 with TRBJ1-1, with D perhaps TRBD1 (6 bases). The CDR3 consists of 14 residues. CDR1 and CDR2 from the germline V gene are DFQATT and SNEGSKA (reference sequence). V lost 5 bases, J lost 0 bases, and 13 bases lay in between. The DNA for the CDR3 is TGCAGTGCTCGGAACAGGGCTTTGAACACTGAAGCTTTCTTT. Amino acids: CSARNRALNTEAFF.

This clonotype occurred many times. This CDR3 reads CSVDRGKETQYF. The CDR3 nucleotides are TGCAGCGTGGACAGGGGAAAGGAGACCCAGTACTTC. V gene TRBV29-1 combines with J gene TRBJ2-5, with 9 bases that match TRBD1. The CDR3 spans 12 residues. Germline V gives CDR1 SQVTM, CDR2 ANQGSEA. V dropped 6 bases and J dropped 5; count of bases not matched to a gene: 4.

This clonotype is medium-sized by share. This chain connects TRBV29-1 to TRBJ2-7; no clear D. Germline V gene lookup returns CDR1 SQVTM and CDR2 ANQGSEA. Trimming removed 6 bases at V and 7 bases at J, with 22 bases between. The CDR3 loop spans 14 amino acids. The CDR3 nucleotides are TGCAGCGTAGGGTTATCGCGTCAAGCTGGTGAGCAGTACTTC. Translation: CSVGLSRQAGEQYF.

This clonotype was seen ten or more times. This chain links TRBV29-1 with TRBJ2-7; TRBD1 matches at 8 bases. The germline CDR1 and CDR2 sequences are SQVTM and ANQGSEA. V trimming: 7 bases; J trimming: 6 bases; junction bases outside the gene matches: 11. The CDR3 has 13 residues. CDR3 loop: CSGTIGQGGEQYF. The CDR3 nucleotides are TGCAGCGGGACGATAGGACAGGGAGGCGAGCAGTACTTC.

The chain links TRBV4-1 to TRBJ2-3; tentative D call: TRBD1 (5 bases). V lost 3 bases to trimming and J lost 6 bases, with 22 bases between them. CDR3 size: 17 residues. CDR1 is MGHRA and CDR2 is YSYEKL in the germline V gene. The CDR3 sequence: CASSHNTGPDRLDTQYF. CDR3 nucleotide sequence: TGCGCCAGCAGCCATAACACAGGACCCGACAGACTTGATACGCAGTATTTT.

The table lists this clonotype with many counts. The chain employs TRBV5-1 and TRBJ1-3; a weak D match, TRBD1 (5 bases). This CDR3 is 15 amino acids long. V gave up 0 bases and J gave up 8 bases, with 15 bases separating them. Germline V gene lookup returns CDR1 SGHRS and CDR2 YFSETQ. CDR3 sequence: CASSLEWGGKDTIYF. For the CDR3, the DNA is TGCGCCAGCAGCTTGGAATGGGGGGGGAAAGACACCATATATTTT. Full variable domain (remainder filled in from reference TRBV5-1 and TRBJ1-3): KAGVTQTPRYLIKTRGQQVTLSCSPISGHRSVSWYQQTPGQGLQFLFEYFSETQRNKGNFPGRFSGRQFSNSRSEMNVSTLELGDSALYLCASSLEWGGKDTIYFGEGSWLTVV.

This chain connects TRBV5-1 to TRBJ2-5; D is uncertain. In germline, CDR1 is SGHRS, CDR2 YFSETQ. The CDR3 sequence is 13 residues long. Between the trimmed V and J ends, which lost 2 bases and 5 bases, there was a span of 10 bases. CDR3 coding DNA: TGCGCCAGCAGCTTACGTACTGGGGAGACCCAGTACTTC. Translating gives CASSLRTGETQYF.

The table lists this clonotype with many counts. The chain employs TRBV6-5 and TRBJ2-1, with 11 bases aligning to TRBD2. The V segment lost 0 bases and the J segment 7 bases; nucleotides outside the gene matches: 5. Germline CDR1 is MNHEY and CDR2 is SVGAGI. The CDR3 contains 16 residues. This chain's CDR3 is CASSYSPSGGRNEQFF. In DNA, the CDR3 is TGTGCCAGCAGTTACTCTCCTAGCGGGGGGAGGAATGAGCAGTTCTTC.

This clonotype was detected only a few times. The chain has TRBV19 and TRBJ2-7; D remains unclear. Germline V gene lookup returns CDR1 LNHDA and CDR2 SQIVND (reference sequence). V was trimmed by 3 bases and J by 3 bases, leaving 15 bases between them. This CDR3 comprises 15 residues. The CDR3 nucleotides read TGTGCCAGTAGTATTCTCTACGGCCGAAACTACGAGCAGTACTTC. It translates to CASSILYGRNYEQYF.

This clonotype occurred many times. This rearrangement joins TRBV4-1 to TRBJ2-7; TRBD2 might be the D (5 bases). There are 15 residues in the CDR3. Germline V gene lookup returns CDR1 MGHRA and CDR2 YSYEKL. Trimming removed 2 bases from V and 4 bases from J, with 15 bases in between. CDR3 nucleotide sequence: TGCGCCAGCAGCCAACGGGAACCGACCGATTACGAGCAGTACTTC. Amino acids: CASSQREPTDYEQYF.

This sequence joins TRBV5-1 and TRBJ2-5, with TRBD1 identical over 10 bases. The CDR3 covers 15 residues. Germline V lookup: CDR1 SGHRS, CDR2 YFSETQ. The trim removed 5 bases at V and 0 bases at J, leaving 4 bases unmatched. Written as DNA, the CDR3 is TGCGCCAGCAGAGACGGGACAGGGGACCAAGAGACCCAGTACTTC. Its translation is CASRDGTGDQETQYF. Using reference TRBV5-1 and TRBJ2-5 for the parts outside the CDR3, the full variable domain is KAGVTQTPRYLIKTRGQQVTLSCSPISGHRSVSWYQQTPGQGLQFLFEYFSETQRNKGNFPGRFSGRQFSNSRSEMNVSTLELGDSALYLCASRDGTGDQETQYFGPGTRLLVL.

At least ten counts were recorded for this clonotype. The chain uses TRBV14 and TRBJ1-1, with D perhaps TRBD1 (5 bases). Germline V lookup: CDR1 SGHDN, CDR2 FVKESK. V lost 0 bases to trimming and J lost 1 base, with 15 bases between them. The CDR3 has 17 amino acids. For the CDR3, the DNA is TGTGCCAGCAGCCAAGAACCAGGGATCCCTGGGAACACTGAAGCTTTCTTT. Amino acids: CASSQEPGIPGNTEAFF.

This clonotype was seen ten or more times. The chain recombines TRBV4-3 with TRBJ2-2; D ambiguous. CDR3 size: 19 residues. V was pared by 0 bases and J by 0 bases, with 17 bases between. The V gene's germline CDR1 is LGHNA and CDR2 YSLEER. In DNA form, the CDR3 reads TGCGCCAGCAGCCAAGATTTTTTAGGTGCAGAGCCGAACACCGGGGAGCTGTTTTTT. Translation: CASSQDFLGAEPNTGELFF.

The chain links TRBV2 to TRBJ2-6, with D possibly being TRBD1 or TRBD2 (5 bases each). The CDR3 sequence is 18 residues long. V was clipped by 1 base and J by 6 bases, with 19 bases between them. Germline V lookup: CDR1 SNHLY, CDR2 FYNNEI. CDR3 amino acids: CASSEDGTLPFAANVLTF. The CDR3 DNA reads TGTGCCAGCAGTGAAGACGGGACGTTGCCCTTTGCGGCCAACGTCCTGACTTTC.